Listed below are T cell receptor beta chains from one sample, sequenced in a study of cytomegalovirus exposure and HLA in healthy donors. The method was immunoSEQ multiplex PCR; TCRdb's version includes in-frame clones alone and lacks a portion of them. The data show approximately 110,000 clones, 83% seen once. The sample comprised PBMCs. The receptors derive from a young man in good health and CMV-seronegative. The CDR3 runs from the conserved cysteine through the conserved F or W. D genes are given only for firm matches. Part of the rows lack a size; the others show once, few, many or a class for expanded clones.

j_gene: TRBJ2-1
abundance: .
d_gene: TRBD2
v_gene: TRBV27
CDR3nt: TGTGCCAGCAGTTCTGGAGCGGGAGATTACAATGAGCAGTTCTTC
CDR3aa: CASSSGAGDYNEQFF

j_gene: TRBJ2-2
abundance: .
d_gene: TRBD2
v_gene: TRBV4-2
CDR3nt: TGTGCCAGCAGCCAAGGGGCTAGCGGGAGGTCCGGGGAGCTGTTTTTT
CDR3aa: CASSQGASGRSGELFF

j_gene: TRBJ2-1
abundance: .
d_gene: TRBD2
v_gene: TRBV10-3
CDR3nt: TGTGCCATCGAGGCGGGAGCCCCTTACAATGAGCAGTTCTTC
CDR3aa: CAIEAGAPYNEQFF

j_gene: TRBJ2-7
abundance: .
d_gene: TRBD1
v_gene: TRBV27
CDR3nt: TGTGCCAGCAGTTTGCTTGGACAGGGGACCTACGAGCAGTACTTC
CDR3aa: CASSLLGQGTYEQYF

j_gene: TRBJ2-7
abundance: .
d_gene: TRBD2
v_gene: TRBV5-1
CDR3nt: TGCGCCAGCAGAGGGGGATTAGCGGGAGGACTTGAGCAGTACTTC
CDR3aa: CASRGGLAGGLEQYF

j_gene: TRBJ2-4
abundance: once
d_gene: .
v_gene: TRBV6-1
CDR3nt: TGTGCCAGCAGTGAAGGGCAGGGGATGGGTGCCAAAAACATTCAGTACTTC
CDR3aa: CASSEGQGMGAKNIQYF

j_gene: TRBJ1-2
abundance: few
d_gene: .
v_gene: TRBV6-5
CDR3nt: TGTGCCAGCAGTTATAGGAGTCGGGACTATGGCTACACCTTC
CDR3aa: CASSYRSRDYGYTF

j_gene: TRBJ2-7
abundance: .
d_gene: TRBD2
v_gene: TRBV4-1
CDR3nt: TGCGCCAGCAGCCAAAACGGAGGACTAGCCTACGAGCAGTACTTC
CDR3aa: CASSQNGGLAYEQYF

j_gene: TRBJ2-3
abundance: few
d_gene: TRBD2
v_gene: TRBV27
CDR3nt: TGTGCCAGCAGTTTAAGGTACCGAGCGGGGGCTCGGGGAGGCACAGATACGCAGTATTTT
CDR3aa: CASSLRYRAGARGGTDTQYF

j_gene: TRBJ2-2
abundance: .
d_gene: .
v_gene: TRBV15
CDR3nt: TGTGCCACCAGCAGAGATCAGGGGAGGAACACCGGGGAGCTGTTTTTT
CDR3aa: CATSRDQGRNTGELFF

j_gene: TRBJ2-7
abundance: .
d_gene: .
v_gene: TRBV7-9
CDR3nt: TGTTCCAGCAGCTCCGGGGGAACCTACGAGCAGTACTTC
CDR3aa: CSSSSGGTYEQYF

j_gene: TRBJ2-7
abundance: few
d_gene: TRBD1
v_gene: TRBV6-5
CDR3nt: TGTGCCAGCCAACAATTAGCAGGGGGATACGAGCAGTACTTC
CDR3aa: CASQQLAGGYEQYF

j_gene: TRBJ2-2
abundance: .
d_gene: .
v_gene: TRBV29-1
CDR3nt: TGCAGCGTTGTGGCAACGAACACCGGGGAGCTGTTTTTT
CDR3aa: CSVVATNTGELFF

j_gene: TRBJ2-7
abundance: .
d_gene: TRBD1
v_gene: TRBV18
CDR3nt: TGTGCCAGCTCACCATTAAGGACAGGGGGCGGCGAGCAGTACTTC
CDR3aa: CASSPLRTGGGEQYF

j_gene: TRBJ2-2
abundance: .
d_gene: TRBD1
v_gene: TRBV13
CDR3nt: TGTGCCAGCAGCTGGTCAGGGGGCAGGACCACCGGGGAGCTGTTTTTT
CDR3aa: CASSWSGGRTTGELFF

j_gene: TRBJ2-1
abundance: .
d_gene: .
v_gene: TRBV5-1
CDR3nt: TGCGCCAGCAGCTTGGGAAGGGCGGGGTACAATGAGCAGTTCTTC
CDR3aa: CASSLGRAGYNEQFF

j_gene: TRBJ1-1
abundance: .
d_gene: TRBD1
v_gene: TRBV4-3
CDR3nt: TGCGCCAGCAGCCAACCGGGACAGGGGATCCCTGAAGCTTTCTTT
CDR3aa: CASSQPGQGIPEAFF

j_gene: TRBJ1-2
abundance: .
d_gene: .
v_gene: TRBV7-9
CDR3nt: TGTGCCAGCAGCTTGAACTCTAACTATGGCTACACCTTC
CDR3aa: CASSLNSNYGYTF

j_gene: TRBJ1-1
abundance: .
d_gene: TRBD1
v_gene: TRBV2
CDR3nt: TGTGCCAGCAGAGCTACAGGGGGTGTAAGTAACACTGAAGCTTTCTTT
CDR3aa: CASRATGGVSNTEAFF

j_gene: TRBJ2-7
abundance: .
d_gene: TRBD2
v_gene: TRBV28
CDR3nt: TGTGCCAGCAGTCTCCTTGCGGGAGGGGCCTACGAGCAGTACTTC
CDR3aa: CASSLLAGGAYEQYF

j_gene: TRBJ2-1
abundance: .
d_gene: TRBD2
v_gene: TRBV28
CDR3nt: TGTGCCAGCAGTTCGCAGCGGGAGTTAGGTAATGAGCAGTTCTTC
CDR3aa: CASSSQRELGNEQFF

j_gene: TRBJ1-6
abundance: .
d_gene: TRBD1
v_gene: TRBV7-3
CDR3nt: TGTGCCAGCAGCTACGGGGACAGGAATTCACCCCTCCACTTT
CDR3aa: CASSYGDRNSPLHF

j_gene: TRBJ2-7
abundance: once
d_gene: .
v_gene: TRBV19
CDR3nt: TGTGCCAGTAGTAGTCTAGAGGGCCTAAGCTACGAGCAGTACTTC
CDR3aa: CASSSLEGLSYEQYF